A few counts support the clone carrying this T cell receptor (beta chain). The data were obtained in a study of blood T cells in healthy people across ages. The CDR3 runs to 14 residues. Per germline, CDR1 SGHTA and CDR2 FQGNSA. Using a J-beta primer mix together with a sample-barcoded 5' primer, a second PCR was run for about 6 to 12 cycles. Every cDNA molecule bore a tag from a template-switch adaptor containing 12 random nucleotides. A single record per CDR3 protein comes from TCRdb applying MiXCR to the 5' RACE reads. This sample has 760,000 or so distinct CDR3 sequences, with around a quarter found just once. The sample was also reused in another study, on T cells of mothers and their children. This second report adds: It was found that thymic selection shapes TCR recombination output similarly in related and unrelated pairs.

The sample taken for sequencing was blood. This TCR came from a boy aged 5-17 years in good health. V gene TRBV7-2 combines with J gene TRBJ2-5; D not resolved. The end of the DNA fits TRBJ2-1 better, so the J call may be wrong. The CDR3 DNA follows: TGTGCCAGCAGCTTATTGGGGAACTACAATGAGCAGTTCTTC. This gives the protein CASSLLGNYNEQFF.